This TCR beta chain was obtained from a study of blood T cells in healthy people across ages. On the study more broadly: About one barcoded beta molecule per two T cells was captured by template switching.

This clonotype was counted only a few times. The CDR3 extends over 12 amino acids. V was cut by 6 bases and J by 6 bases, with 13 bases left in between. CDR1 is SQVTM, CDR2 ANQGSEA, per germline. Donor samples were obtained from healthy Caucasian individuals from Russia, aged about 6 to 95. Using a J-beta primer mix together with a sample-barcoded 5' primer, a second PCR was run for roughly 6 to 12 cycles. TCRdb re-called the 5' RACE reads through MiXCR, storing one row per CDR3 protein. Here the sample spans roughly 790,000 distinct CDR3 sequences, around 46% being singletons. The TCR was taken from a woman between 55 and 75 years old in good health. Source material: blood. The genes are TRBV29-1 and TRBJ2-3; TRBD1 is a possible D gene (6 bases). Written as DNA, the CDR3 is TGCAGCGTCCCTGGACAGTTGGATACGCAGTATTTT. Its translation is CSVPGQLDTQYF.